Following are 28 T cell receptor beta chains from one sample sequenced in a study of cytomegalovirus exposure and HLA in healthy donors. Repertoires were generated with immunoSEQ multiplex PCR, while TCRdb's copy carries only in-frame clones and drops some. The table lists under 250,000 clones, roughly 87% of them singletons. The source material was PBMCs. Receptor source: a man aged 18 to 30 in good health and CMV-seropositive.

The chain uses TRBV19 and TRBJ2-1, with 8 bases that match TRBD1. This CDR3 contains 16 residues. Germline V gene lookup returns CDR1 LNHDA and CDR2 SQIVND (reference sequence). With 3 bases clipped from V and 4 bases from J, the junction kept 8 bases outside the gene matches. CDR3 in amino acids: CASSINRDRLYNEQFF. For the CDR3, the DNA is TGTGCCAGTAGTATTAACCGGGACAGGCTTTACAATGAGCAGTTCTTC.

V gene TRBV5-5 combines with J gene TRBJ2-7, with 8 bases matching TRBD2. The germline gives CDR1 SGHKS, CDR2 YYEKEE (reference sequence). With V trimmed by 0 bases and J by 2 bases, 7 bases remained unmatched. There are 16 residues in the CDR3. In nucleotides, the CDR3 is TGTGCCAGCAGCTTGGTGCTAGCGGGTCCGACCTACGAGCAGTACTTC. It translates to CASSLVLAGPTYEQYF. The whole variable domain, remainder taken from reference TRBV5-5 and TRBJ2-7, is DAGVTQSPTHLIKTRGQQVTLRCSPISGHKSVSWYQQVLGQGPQFIFQYYEKEERGRGNFPDRFSARQFPNYSSELNVNALLLGDSALYLCASSLVLAGPTYEQYFGPGTRLTVT.

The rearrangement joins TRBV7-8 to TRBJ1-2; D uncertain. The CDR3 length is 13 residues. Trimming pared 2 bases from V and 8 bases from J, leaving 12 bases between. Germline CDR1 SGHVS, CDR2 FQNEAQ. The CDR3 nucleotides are TGTGCCAGCAGCTTATCGCCAGGAAACGGCTACACCTTC. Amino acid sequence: CASSLSPGNGYTF.

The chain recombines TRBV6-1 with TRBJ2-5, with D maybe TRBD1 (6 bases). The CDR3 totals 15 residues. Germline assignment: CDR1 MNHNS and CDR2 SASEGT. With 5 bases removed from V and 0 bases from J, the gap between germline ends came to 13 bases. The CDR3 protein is CASSPDSHYQETQYF. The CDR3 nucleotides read TGTGCCAGCAGTCCGGACAGCCACTACCAAGAGACCCAGTACTTC.

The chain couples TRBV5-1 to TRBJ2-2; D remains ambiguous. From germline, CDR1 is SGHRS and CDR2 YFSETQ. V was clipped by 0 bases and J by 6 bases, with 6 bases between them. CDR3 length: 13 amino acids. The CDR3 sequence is CASSLGASGELFF. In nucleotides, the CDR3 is TGCGCCAGCAGCTTGGGGGCTTCCGGGGAGCTGTTTTTT. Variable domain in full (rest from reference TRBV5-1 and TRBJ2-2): KAGVTQTPRYLIKTRGQQVTLSCSPISGHRSVSWYQQTPGQGLQFLFEYFSETQRNKGNFPGRFSGRQFSNSRSEMNVSTLELGDSALYLCASSLGASGELFFGEGSRLTVL.

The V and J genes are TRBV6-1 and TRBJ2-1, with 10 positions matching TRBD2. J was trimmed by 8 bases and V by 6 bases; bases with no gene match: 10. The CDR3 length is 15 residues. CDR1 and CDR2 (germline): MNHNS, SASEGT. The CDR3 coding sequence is TGTGCCAGCAGCCGGACTAGCGGATCCGGATATGAGCAGTTCTTC. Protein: CASSRTSGSGYEQFF.

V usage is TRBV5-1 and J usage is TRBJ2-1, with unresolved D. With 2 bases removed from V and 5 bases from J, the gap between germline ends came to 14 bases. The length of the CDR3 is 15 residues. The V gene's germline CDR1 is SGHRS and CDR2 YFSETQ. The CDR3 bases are TGCGCCAGCAGCTTCTTGGCAGGCGCGAACAATGAGCAGTTCTTC. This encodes CASSFLAGANNEQFF.

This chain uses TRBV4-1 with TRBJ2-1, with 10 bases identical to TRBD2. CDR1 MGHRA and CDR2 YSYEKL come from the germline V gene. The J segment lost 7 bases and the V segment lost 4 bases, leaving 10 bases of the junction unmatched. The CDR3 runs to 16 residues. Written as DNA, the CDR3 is TGCGCCAGCAGCCCCCTTTCTAGCGGGAGCCTGAATGAGCAGTTCTTC. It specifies CASSPLSSGSLNEQFF.

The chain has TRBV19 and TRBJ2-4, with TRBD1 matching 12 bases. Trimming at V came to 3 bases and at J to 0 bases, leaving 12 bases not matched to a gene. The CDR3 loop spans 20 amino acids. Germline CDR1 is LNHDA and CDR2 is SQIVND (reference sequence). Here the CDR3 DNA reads TGTGCCAGTAGTATGGACCGCGGGACAGGGGGCGCGGGAGCCAAAAACATTCAGTACTTC. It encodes CASSMDRGTGGAGAKNIQYF.

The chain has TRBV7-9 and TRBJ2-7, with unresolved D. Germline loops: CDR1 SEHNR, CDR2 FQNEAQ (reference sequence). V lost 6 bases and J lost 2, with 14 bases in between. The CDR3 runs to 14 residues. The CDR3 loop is CASSFSQVTYEQYF. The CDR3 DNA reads TGTGCCAGCAGTTTCTCTCAAGTTACCTACGAGCAGTACTTC.

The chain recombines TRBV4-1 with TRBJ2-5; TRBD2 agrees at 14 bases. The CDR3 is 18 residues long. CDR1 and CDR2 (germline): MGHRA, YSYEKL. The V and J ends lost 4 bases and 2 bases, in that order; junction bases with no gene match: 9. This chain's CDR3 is CASSLRLAGGPLQETQYF. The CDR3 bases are TGCGCCAGCAGCCTGAGACTAGCGGGAGGGCCCCTTCAAGAGACCCAGTACTTC.

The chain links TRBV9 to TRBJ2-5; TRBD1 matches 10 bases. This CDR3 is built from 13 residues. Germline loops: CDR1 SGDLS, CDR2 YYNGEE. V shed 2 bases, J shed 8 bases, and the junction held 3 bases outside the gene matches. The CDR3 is CASSVGQGPTQYF. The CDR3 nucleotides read TGTGCCAGCAGCGTGGGACAGGGGCCTACCCAGTACTTC.

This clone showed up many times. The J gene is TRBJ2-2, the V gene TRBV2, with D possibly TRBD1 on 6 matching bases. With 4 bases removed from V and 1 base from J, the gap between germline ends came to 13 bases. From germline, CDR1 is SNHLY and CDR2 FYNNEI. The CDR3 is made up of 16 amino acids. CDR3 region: CASSGQGIKNTGELFF. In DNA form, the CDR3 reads TGTGCCAGCAGTGGTCAGGGGATTAAGAACACCGGGGAGCTGTTTTTT.

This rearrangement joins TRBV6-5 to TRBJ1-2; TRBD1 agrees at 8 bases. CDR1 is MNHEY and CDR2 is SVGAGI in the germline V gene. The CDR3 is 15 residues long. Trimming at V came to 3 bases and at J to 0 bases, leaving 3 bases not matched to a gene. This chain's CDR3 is CASSYGQGTNYGYTF. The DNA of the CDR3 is TGTGCCAGCAGTTATGGACAGGGCACTAACTATGGCTACACCTTC.

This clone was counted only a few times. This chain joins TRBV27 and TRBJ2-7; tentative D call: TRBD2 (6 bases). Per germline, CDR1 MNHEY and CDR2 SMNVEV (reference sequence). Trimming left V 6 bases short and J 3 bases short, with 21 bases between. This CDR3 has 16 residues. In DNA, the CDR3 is TGTGCCAGCAGCTTGACTAGTAACGAGGTTCTCTACGAGCAGTACTTC. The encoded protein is CASSLTSNEVLYEQYF.

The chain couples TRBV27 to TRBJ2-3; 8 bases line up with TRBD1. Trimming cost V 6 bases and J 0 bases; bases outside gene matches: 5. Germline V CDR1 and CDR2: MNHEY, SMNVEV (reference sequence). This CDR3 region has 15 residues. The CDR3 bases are TGTGCCAGCAGCCGTCAGGGGGCTAGCACAGATACGCAGTATTTT. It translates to CASSRQGASTDTQYF.

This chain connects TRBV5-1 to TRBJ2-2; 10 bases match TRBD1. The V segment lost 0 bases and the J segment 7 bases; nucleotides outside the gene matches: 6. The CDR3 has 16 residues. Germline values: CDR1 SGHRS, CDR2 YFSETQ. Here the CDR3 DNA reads TGCGCCAGCAGCTTGGCCGGGACAGGGGTTGGCGGGGAGCTGTTTTTT. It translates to CASSLAGTGVGGELFF. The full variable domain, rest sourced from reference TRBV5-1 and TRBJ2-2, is KAGVTQTPRYLIKTRGQQVTLSCSPISGHRSVSWYQQTPGQGLQFLFEYFSETQRNKGNFPGRFSGRQFSNSRSEMNVSTLELGDSALYLCASSLAGTGVGGELFFGEGSRLTVL.

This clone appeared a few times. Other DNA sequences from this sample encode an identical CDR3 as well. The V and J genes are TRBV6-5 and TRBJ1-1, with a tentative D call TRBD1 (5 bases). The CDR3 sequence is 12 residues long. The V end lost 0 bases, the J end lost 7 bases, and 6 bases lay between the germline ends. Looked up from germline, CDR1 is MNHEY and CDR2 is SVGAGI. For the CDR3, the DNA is TGTGCCAGCAGTTACTCGGGGCGTGAAGCTTTCTTT. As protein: CASSYSGREAFF.

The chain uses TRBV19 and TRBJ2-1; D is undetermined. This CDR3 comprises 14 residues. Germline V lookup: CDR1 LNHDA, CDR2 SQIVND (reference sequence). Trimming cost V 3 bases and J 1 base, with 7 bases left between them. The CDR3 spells CASSISGSYNEQFF. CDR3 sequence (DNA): TGTGCCAGTAGTATTTCCGGGTCCTACAATGAGCAGTTCTTC.

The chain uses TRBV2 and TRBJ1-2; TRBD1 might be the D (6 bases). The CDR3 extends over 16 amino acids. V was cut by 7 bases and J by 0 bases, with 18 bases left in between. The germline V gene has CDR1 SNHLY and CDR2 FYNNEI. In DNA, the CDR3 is TGTGCCAGCATAGATAGGGGGACACGCACTAACTATGGCTACACCTTC. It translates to CASIDRGTRTNYGYTF.

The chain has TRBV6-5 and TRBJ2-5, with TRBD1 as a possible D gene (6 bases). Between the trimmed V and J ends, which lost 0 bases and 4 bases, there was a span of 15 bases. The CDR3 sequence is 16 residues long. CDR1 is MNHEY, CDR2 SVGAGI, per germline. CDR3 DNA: TGTGCCAGCAGTTACTCGAAGTCCTCAGGGGCAGAGACCCAGTACTTC. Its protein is CASSYSKSSGAETQYF.

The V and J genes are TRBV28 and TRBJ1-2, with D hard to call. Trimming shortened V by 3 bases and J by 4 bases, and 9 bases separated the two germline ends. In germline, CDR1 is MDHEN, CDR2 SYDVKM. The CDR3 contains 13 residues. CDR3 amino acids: CASSLLDSYGYTF. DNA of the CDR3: TGTGCCAGCAGTTTGCTGGATAGCTATGGCTACACCTTC.

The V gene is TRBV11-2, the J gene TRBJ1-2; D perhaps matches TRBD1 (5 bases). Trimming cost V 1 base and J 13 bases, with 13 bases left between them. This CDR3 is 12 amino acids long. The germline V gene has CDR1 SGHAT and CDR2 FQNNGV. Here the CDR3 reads CASSLGGDGPTF. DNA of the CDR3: TGTGCCAGCAGCTTAGGCGGGGACGGCCCCACCTTC.

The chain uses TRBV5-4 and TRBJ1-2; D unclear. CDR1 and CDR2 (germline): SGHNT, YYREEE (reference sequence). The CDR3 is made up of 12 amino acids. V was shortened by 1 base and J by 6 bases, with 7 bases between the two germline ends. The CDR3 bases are TGTGCCAGCAGCTTGTCCCAGGATGGCTACACCTTC. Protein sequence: CASSLSQDGYTF.

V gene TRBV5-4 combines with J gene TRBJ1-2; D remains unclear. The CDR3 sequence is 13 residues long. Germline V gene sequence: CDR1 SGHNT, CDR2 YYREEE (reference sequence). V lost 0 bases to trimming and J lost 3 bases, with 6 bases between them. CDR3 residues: CASSLGQYYGYTF. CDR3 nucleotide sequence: TGTGCCAGCAGCTTGGGGCAGTACTATGGCTACACCTTC.

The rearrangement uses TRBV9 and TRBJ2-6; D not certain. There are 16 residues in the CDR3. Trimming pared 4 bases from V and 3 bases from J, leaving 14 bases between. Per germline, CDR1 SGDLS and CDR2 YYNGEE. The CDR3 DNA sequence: TGTGCCAGCAGCCCCCGCCATGCGAATGGGGCCAACGTCCTGACTTTC. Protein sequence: CASSPRHANGANVLTF.

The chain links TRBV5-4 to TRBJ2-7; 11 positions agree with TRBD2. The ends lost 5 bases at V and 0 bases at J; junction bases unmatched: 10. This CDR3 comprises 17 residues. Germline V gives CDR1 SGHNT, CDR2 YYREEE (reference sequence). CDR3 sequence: CASSLGLAGSSSYEQYF. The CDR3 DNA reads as TGTGCCAGCAGTTTAGGACTAGCGGGCTCGAGCTCCTACGAGCAGTACTTC.

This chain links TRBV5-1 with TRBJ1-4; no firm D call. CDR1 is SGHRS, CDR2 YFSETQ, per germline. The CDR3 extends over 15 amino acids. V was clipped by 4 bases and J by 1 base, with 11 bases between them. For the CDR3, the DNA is TGCGCCAGCAGCCTCGGTTCACAAACTAATGAAAAACTGTTTTTT. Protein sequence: CASSLGSQTNEKLFF.